This T cell receptor (beta chain) emerged from a study of naive and memory T cell subsets. Study observations and caveats: Over 90% of naive TCR sequences appeared only once after error correction, unlike memory subsets. Especially in CD8 cells, naive repertoires contained a few larger clonotypes, possibly CD45RA-re-expressing memory cells. In CD4 and CD8 cells, diversity dropped from naive through EMRA.

The CDR3 totals 16 residues. J was trimmed by 0 bases and V by 4 bases; bases with no gene match: 6. Cells stained for CD3, CD4, CD8, CD45RA, CD27 and viability were sorted into four CD45RA/CD27 subsets. An equimolar mix of two oligonucleotides served as the beta constant-region primer for TRBC1 and TRBC2. The ligated cDNA underwent four PCR rounds using SP2 and nested alpha and beta constant-region primers. TCRdb fed the UMI-ligation and nested PCR reads into MiXCR, producing one record per CDR3 protein. The sample carries tens of thousands of distinct CDR3 sequences, around 10% recorded once. On this clonotype: Antigen unknown.

The specimen was naive CD4+ T cells from blood. V usage is TRBV12-3 or TRBV12-4 and J usage is TRBJ2-3; TRBD2 matches at 8 bases. The sequence was obtained from a human donor in good health. CDR3 loop: CASSSSRGGSTDTQYF. CDR3 sequence (DNA): TGTGCCAGCAGTTCTTCACGGGGGGGAAGCACAGATACGCAGTATTTT.